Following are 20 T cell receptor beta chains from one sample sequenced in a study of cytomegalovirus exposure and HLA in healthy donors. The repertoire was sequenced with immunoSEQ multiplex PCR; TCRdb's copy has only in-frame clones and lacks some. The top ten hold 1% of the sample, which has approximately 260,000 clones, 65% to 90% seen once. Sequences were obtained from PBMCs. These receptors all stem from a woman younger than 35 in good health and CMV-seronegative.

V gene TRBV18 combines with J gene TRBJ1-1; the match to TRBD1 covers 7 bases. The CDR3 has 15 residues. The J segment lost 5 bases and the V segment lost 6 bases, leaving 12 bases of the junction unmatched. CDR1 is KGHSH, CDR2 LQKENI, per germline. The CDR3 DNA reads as TGTGCCAGCTCGTTCACAGGGGCGGGGTGGACTGAAGCTTTCTTT. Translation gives CASSFTGAGWTEAFF.

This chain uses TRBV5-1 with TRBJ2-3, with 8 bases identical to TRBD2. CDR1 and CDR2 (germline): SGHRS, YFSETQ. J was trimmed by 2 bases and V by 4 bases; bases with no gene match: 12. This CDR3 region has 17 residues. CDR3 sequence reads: CASSPGGGGTFTDTQYF. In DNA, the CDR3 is TGCGCCAGCAGCCCCGGGGGCGGGGGGACCTTCACAGATACGCAGTATTTT.

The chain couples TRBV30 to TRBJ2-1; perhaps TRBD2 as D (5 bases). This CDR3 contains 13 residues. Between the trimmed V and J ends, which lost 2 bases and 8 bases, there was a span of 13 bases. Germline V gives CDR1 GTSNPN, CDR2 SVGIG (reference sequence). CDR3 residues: CAWSTTRLHEQFF. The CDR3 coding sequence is TGTGCCTGGAGTACTACTAGACTCCATGAGCAGTTCTTC.

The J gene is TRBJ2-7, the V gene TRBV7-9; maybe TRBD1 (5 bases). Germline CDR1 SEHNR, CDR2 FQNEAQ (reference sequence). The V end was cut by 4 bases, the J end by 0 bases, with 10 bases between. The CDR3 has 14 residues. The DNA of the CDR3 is TGTGCCAGCAGCTCTACAGGTAGCTCCTACGAGCAGTACTTC. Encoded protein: CASSSTGSSYEQYF.

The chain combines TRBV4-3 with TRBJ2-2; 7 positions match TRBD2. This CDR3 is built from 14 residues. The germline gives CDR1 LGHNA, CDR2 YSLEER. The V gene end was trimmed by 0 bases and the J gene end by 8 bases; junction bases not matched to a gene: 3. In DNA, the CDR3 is TGCGCCAGCAGCCAAGATAGAGCGGGGGGGGAGCTGTTTTTT. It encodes CASSQDRAGGELFF.

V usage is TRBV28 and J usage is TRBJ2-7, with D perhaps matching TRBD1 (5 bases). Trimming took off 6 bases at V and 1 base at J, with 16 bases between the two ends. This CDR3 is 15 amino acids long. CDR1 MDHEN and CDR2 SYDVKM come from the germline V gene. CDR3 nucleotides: TGTGCCAGCAGGAATCCCCAGGGTTTGTCCTACGAGCAGTACTTC. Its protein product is CASRNPQGLSYEQYF. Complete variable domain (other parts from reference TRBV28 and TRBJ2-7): DVKVTQSSRYLVKRTGEKVFLECVQDMDHENMFWYRQDPGLGLRLIYFSYDVKMKEKGDIPEGYSVSREKKERFSLILESASTNQTSMYLCASRNPQGLSYEQYFGPGTRLTVT.

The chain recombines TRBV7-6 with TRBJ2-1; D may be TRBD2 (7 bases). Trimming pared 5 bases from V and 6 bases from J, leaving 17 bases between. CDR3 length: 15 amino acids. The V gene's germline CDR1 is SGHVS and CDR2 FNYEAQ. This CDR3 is CASSQWRGRGNEQFF. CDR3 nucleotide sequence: TGTGCCAGCAGCCAGTGGAGGGGGAGGGGCAATGAGCAGTTCTTC.

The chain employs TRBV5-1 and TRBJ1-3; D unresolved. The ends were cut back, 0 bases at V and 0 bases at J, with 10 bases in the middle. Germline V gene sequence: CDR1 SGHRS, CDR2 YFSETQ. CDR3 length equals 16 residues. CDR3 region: CASSLAPADSGNTIYF. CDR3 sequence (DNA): TGCGCCAGCAGCTTGGCACCAGCGGACTCTGGAAACACCATATATTTT. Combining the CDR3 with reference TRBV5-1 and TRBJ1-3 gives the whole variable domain KAGVTQTPRYLIKTRGQQVTLSCSPISGHRSVSWYQQTPGQGLQFLFEYFSETQRNKGNFPGRFSGRQFSNSRSEMNVSTLELGDSALYLCASSLAPADSGNTIYFGEGSWLTVV.

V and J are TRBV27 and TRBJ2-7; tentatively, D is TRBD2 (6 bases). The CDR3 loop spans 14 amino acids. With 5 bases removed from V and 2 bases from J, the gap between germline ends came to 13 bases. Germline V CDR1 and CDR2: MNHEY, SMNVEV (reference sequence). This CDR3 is CASSQGGGTYEQYF. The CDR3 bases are TGTGCCAGCAGTCAAGGCGGAGGGACCTACGAGCAGTACTTC.

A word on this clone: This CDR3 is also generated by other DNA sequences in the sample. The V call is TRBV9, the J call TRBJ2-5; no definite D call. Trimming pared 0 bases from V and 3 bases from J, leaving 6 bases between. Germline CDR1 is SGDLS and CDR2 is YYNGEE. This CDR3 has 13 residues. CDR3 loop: CASSVGAEETQYF. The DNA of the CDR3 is TGTGCCAGCAGCGTAGGGGCCGAAGAGACCCAGTACTTC.

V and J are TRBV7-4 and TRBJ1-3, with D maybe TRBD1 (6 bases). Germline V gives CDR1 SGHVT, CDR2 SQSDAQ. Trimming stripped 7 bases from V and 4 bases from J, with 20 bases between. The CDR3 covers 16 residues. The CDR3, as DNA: TGTGCCAGCATGTGGACCAGGGGAATAGTCGGAAACACCATATATTTT. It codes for CASMWTRGIVGNTIYF.

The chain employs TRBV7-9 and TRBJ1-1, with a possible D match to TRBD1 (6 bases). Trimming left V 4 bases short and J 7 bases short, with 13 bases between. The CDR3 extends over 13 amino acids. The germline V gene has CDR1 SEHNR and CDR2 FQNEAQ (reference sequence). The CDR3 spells CASSYTRGDEAFF. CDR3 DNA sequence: TGTGCCAGCAGCTACACCAGGGGAGATGAAGCTTTCTTT.

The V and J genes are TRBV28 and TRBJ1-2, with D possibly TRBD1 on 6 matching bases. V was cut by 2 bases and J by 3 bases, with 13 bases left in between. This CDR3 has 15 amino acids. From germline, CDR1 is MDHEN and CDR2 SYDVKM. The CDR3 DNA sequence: TGTGCCAGCAGTTTAGGTACAGGGTATGACTATGGCTACACCTTC. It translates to CASSLGTGYDYGYTF.

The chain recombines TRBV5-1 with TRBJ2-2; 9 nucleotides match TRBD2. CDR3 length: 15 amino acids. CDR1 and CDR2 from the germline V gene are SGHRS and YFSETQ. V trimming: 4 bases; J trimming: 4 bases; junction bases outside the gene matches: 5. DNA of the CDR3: TGCGCCAGCAGCGGGCAACTAGCGGGCACCGGGGAGCTGTTTTTT. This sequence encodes CASSGQLAGTGELFF.

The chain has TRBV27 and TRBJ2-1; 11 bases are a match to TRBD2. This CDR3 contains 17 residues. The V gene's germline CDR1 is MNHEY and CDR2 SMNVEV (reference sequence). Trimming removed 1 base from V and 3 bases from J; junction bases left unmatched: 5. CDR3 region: CASSLLTSGNNYNEQFF. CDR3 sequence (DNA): TGTGCCAGCAGTTTATTGACTAGCGGGAATAACTACAATGAGCAGTTCTTC.

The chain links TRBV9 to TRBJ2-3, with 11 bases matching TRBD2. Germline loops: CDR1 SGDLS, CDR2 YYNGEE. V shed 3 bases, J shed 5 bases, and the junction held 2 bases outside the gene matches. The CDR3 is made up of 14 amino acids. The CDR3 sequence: CASSDTSGGDTQYF. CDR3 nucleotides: TGTGCCAGCAGCGATACTAGCGGGGGAGATACGCAGTATTTT.

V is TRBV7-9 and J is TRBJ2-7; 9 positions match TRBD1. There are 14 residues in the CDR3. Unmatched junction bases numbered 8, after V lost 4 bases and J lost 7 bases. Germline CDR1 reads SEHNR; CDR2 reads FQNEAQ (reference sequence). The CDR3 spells CASSSGQGRGEQYF. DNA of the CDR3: TGTGCCAGCAGCTCCGGACAGGGGAGAGGGGAGCAGTACTTC.

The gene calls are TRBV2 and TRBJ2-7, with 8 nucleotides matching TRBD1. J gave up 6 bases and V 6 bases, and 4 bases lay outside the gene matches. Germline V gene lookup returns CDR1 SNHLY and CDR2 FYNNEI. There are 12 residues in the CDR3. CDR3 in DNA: TGTGCCAGCAGCGTTACAGGGGGCGAGCAGTACTTC. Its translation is CASSVTGGEQYF.

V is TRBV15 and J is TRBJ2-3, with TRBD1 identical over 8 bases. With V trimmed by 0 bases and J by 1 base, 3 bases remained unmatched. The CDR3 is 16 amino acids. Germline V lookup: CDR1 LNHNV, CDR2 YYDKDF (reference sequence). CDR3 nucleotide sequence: TGTGCCACCAGCAGAGATCTGGGACAGGGCACAGATACGCAGTATTTT. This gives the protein CATSRDLGQGTDTQYF.

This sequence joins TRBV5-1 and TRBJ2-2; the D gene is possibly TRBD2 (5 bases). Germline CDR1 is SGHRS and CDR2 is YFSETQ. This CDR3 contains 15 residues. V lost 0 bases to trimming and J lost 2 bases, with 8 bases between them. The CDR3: CASSLDGINTGELFF. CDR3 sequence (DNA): TGCGCCAGCAGCTTGGACGGGATTAACACCGGGGAGCTGTTTTTT.